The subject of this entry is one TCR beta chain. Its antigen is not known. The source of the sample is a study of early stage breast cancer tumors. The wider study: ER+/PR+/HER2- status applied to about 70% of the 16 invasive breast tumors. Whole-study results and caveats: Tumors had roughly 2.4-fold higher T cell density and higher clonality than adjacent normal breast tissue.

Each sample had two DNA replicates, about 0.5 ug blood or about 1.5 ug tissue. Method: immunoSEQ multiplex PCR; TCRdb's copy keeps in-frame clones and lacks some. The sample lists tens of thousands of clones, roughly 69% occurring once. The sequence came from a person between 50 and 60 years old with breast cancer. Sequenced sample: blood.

CDR3 DNA: TGTGCCTGGAGTCCATGGGACAGGGGGGATTCTACTGAAGCTTTCTTT. It encodes CAWSPWDRGDSTEAFF. This chain links TRBV30 with TRBJ1-1; 11 bases are a match to TRBD1. V lost 2 bases to trimming and J lost 5 bases; unmatched junction nucleotides: 10. CDR1 is GTSNPN, CDR2 SVGIG, per germline (reference sequence). The CDR3 has 16 amino acids.